These T cell receptor beta chains were read from a single sample in a study of glioma-infiltrating T cells. TCRdb reprocessed the multiplex PCR reads with MiXCR, giving one entry per CDR3 protein. This table has approximately 15,000 distinct CDR3 sequences, roughly 60% appearing once. Source material: glioma tissue, nonneoplastic brain tissue, or PBMCs (not recorded which). The receptors were sampled from a human donor with low-grade glioma or glioblastoma, undergoing nonglioma brain surgery, or in good health (not recorded which). CDR3s include the opening cysteine and the closing phenylalanine or tryptophan. D genes are given only for firm matches. Size is omitted from some rows. Given values are once, few, many or a class for expanded clones.

V: TRBV12-3/TRBV12-4; length: 15; size: .; D: TRBD1; J: TRBJ1-1; CDR3: CACSPPGQVLTEAFF; DNA: TGTGCCTGCAGCCCTCCGGGACAGGTTTTAACTGAAGCTTTCTTT
V: TRBV7-3; length: 15; size: few; D: TRBD1; J: TRBJ2-1; CDR3: CASTSGTGGVNEQFF; DNA: TGTGCCAGCACCTCGGGGACAGGGGGTGTAAATGAGCAGTTCTTC
V: TRBV6-6; length: 15; size: .; D: .; J: TRBJ1-1; CDR3: CASSYSGKGGSEAFF; DNA: TGTGCCAGCAGTTACTCAGGTAAGGGCGGGAGTGAAGCTTTCTTT
V: TRBV27; length: 14; size: few; D: .; J: TRBJ1-2; CDR3: CASSLAPSGYGYTF; DNA: TGTGCCAGCAGTTTAGCGCCTTCGGGCTATGGCTACACCTTC
V: TRBV19; length: 14; size: .; D: .; J: TRBJ2-7; CDR3: CASSISVLSYEQYF; DNA: TGTGCCAGTAGTATCTCGGTCCTCTCCTACGAGCAGTACTTC
V: TRBV20-1; length: 13; size: .; D: TRBD2; J: TRBJ2-3; CDR3: CSAISGTTDTQYF; DNA: TGCAGTGCTATTAGCGGGACCACAGATACGCAGTATTTT
V: TRBV18; length: 15; size: .; D: .; J: TRBJ1-1; CDR3: CASSPLPGGRTEAFF; DNA: TGTGCCAGCTCACCTCTTCCGGGGGGGCGGACTGAAGCTTTCTTT
V: TRBV6-2/TRBV6-3; length: 15; size: once; D: .; J: TRBJ2-1; CDR3: CASTAPDRCYNEQFF; DNA: TGTGCCAGCACCGCACCCGACCGCTGCTACAATGAGCAGTTCTTC
V: TRBV9; length: 13; size: medium-sized; D: .; J: TRBJ2-3; CDR3: CASSLRQADTQYF; DNA: TGTGCCAGCAGCCTACGACAGGCAGATACGCAGTATTTT
V: TRBV5-1; length: 13; size: .; D: TRBD1; J: TRBJ2-1; CDR3: CASSPQGADEQFF; DNA: TGCGCCAGCAGTCCGCAGGGGGCAGATGAGCAGTTCTTC
V: TRBV20-1; length: 14; size: .; D: .; J: TRBJ2-3; CDR3: CSARGVPGLDTQYF; DNA: TGCAGTGCTAGAGGGGTTCCGGGTTTAGATACGCAGTATTTT
V: TRBV20-1; length: 17; size: few; D: TRBD1; J: TRBJ2-5; CDR3: CSARPPPGQGIRETQYF; DNA: TGCAGTGCTCGACCCCCTCCTGGACAGGGGATTCGAGAGACCCAGTACTTC
V: TRBV19; length: 13; size: few; D: .; J: TRBJ1-6; CDR3: CASSISINSPLHF; DNA: TGTGCCAGTAGTATCTCGATAAATTCACCCCTCCACTTT
V: TRBV20-1; length: 16; size: .; D: TRBD1; J: TRBJ1-1; CDR3: CSASLRDRFLNTEAFF; DNA: TGCAGTGCTAGCCTTCGGGACAGGTTCTTGAACACTGAAGCTTTCTTT
V: TRBV4-3; length: 14; size: medium-sized; D: TRBD1; J: TRBJ1-5; CDR3: CASSQDRGGQPQHF; DNA: TGCGCCAGCAGCCAGGACAGGGGAGGTCAGCCCCAGCATTTT
V: TRBV6-1; length: 11; size: few; D: TRBD1; J: TRBJ1-2; CDR3: CASSWTGGYTF; DNA: TGTGCCAGCAGCTGGACAGGCGGCTACACCTTC
V: TRBV3-1; length: 11; size: many; D: TRBD2; J: TRBJ2-1; CDR3: CASSRGGEQFF; DNA: TGTGCCAGCAGCCGGGGGGGTGAGCAGTTCTTC
V: TRBV20-1; length: 10; size: .; D: .; J: TRBJ2-3; CDR3: CSAQRDTQYF; DNA: TGCAGTGCTCAGAGAGATACGCAGTATTTT
V: TRBV2; length: 12; size: .; D: .; J: TRBJ2-5; CDR3: CASSLSPETQYF; DNA: TGTGCCAGCAGCCTTTCCCCGGAGACCCAGTACTTC
V: TRBV18; length: 12; size: many; D: .; J: TRBJ1-1; CDR3: CASSEQNTEAFF; DNA: TGTGCCAGCTCAGAACAGAACACTGAAGCTTTCTTT
V: TRBV10-3; length: 14; size: .; D: TRBD1; J: TRBJ1-1; CDR3: CAIRMTGVNTEAFF; DNA: TGTGCCATCAGAATGACAGGGGTGAACACTGAAGCTTTCTTT
V: TRBV6-2/TRBV6-3; length: 15; size: .; D: .; J: TRBJ2-3; CDR3: CASSLSSGISDTQNF; DNA: TGTGCCAGCAGTCTATCCTCGGGGATATCGGATACGCAGAACTTT
V: TRBV27; length: 13; size: .; D: .; J: TRBJ1-3; CDR3: CASGWGKRNTIYF; DNA: TGTGCCAGCGGTTGGGGGAAAAGAAACACCATATATTTT
V: TRBV2; length: 13; size: .; D: TRBD1; J: TRBJ2-7; CDR3: CANGQVLTYEQYF; DNA: TGTGCCAACGGACAGGTCTTAACCTACGAGCAGTACTTC
V: TRBV11-2; length: 16; size: .; D: .; J: TRBJ1-1; CDR3: CASNSLKGVSGTEAFF; DNA: TGTGCCAGCAACAGCTTGAAGGGAGTGAGCGGCACTGAAGCTTTCTTT
V: TRBV12-3/TRBV12-4; length: 13; size: .; D: .; J: TRBJ2-1; CDR3: CASSFSTSNEQLF; DNA: TGTGCCAGCAGTTTTTCCACTAGCAATGAGCAGTTGTTC
V: TRBV11-2; length: 15; size: .; D: .; J: TRBJ2-1; CDR3: CASSYPRAVGDEQFF; DNA: TGTGCCAGCAGCTACCCCCGGGCGGTGGGGGATGAGCAGTTCTTC
V: TRBV20-1; length: 16; size: few; D: .; J: TRBJ1-2; CDR3: CSARDVSPGSPYGYTF; DNA: TGCAGTGCTAGAGATGTTTCCCCGGGAAGCCCGTATGGCTACACCTTC
V: TRBV6-2/TRBV6-3; length: 14; size: .; D: .; J: TRBJ2-1; CDR3: CASSDSSSHSEKFF; DNA: TGTGCCAGCAGTGACAGTTCTTCCCACAGTGAGAAGTTCTTC
V: TRBV27; length: 13; size: few; D: TRBD1; J: TRBJ2-7; CDR3: CASSRDSSYEQYF; DNA: TGTGCCAGCAGCCGGGACAGCTCCTACGAGCAGTACTTC
V: TRBV28; length: 15; size: medium-sized; D: .; J: TRBJ2-5; CDR3: CASSRLVAGQETQYF; DNA: TGTGCCAGCAGCCGACTCGTGGCGGGCCAAGAGACCCAGTACTTC
V: TRBV27; length: 17; size: .; D: TRBD2; J: TRBJ2-7; CDR3: CASSLGSSGGAGYEQYF; DNA: TGTGCCAGCAGTTTAGGGTCTAGCGGGGGGGCCGGCTACGAGCAGTACTTC
V: TRBV15; length: 13; size: .; D: .; J: TRBJ1-5; CDR3: CAPSREGNQPQHF; DNA: TGCGCCCCCAGCAGAGAGGGGAATCAGCCCCAGCATTTT
V: TRBV7-6; length: 16; size: .; D: TRBD2; J: TRBJ2-3; CDR3: CASSLGSGGKADTQYF; DNA: TGTGCCAGCAGCCTAGGTAGCGGGGGTAAGGCAGATACGCAGTATTTT
V: TRBV6-2/TRBV6-3; length: 12; size: .; D: .; J: TRBJ2-7; CDR3: CASRQTNYEQYF; DNA: TGTGCCAGCAGGCAGACAAACTACGAGCAGTACTTC
V: TRBV7-3; length: 13; size: many; D: .; J: TRBJ2-4; CDR3: CASSLEPKNIQYF; DNA: TGTGCCAGCAGCTTAGAACCCAAAAACATTCAGTACTTC
V: TRBV27; length: 17; size: .; D: TRBD1; J: TRBJ1-5; CDR3: CASSLWAGQGGNQPQHF; DNA: TGTGCCAGCAGTTTATGGGCGGGACAGGGGGGCAATCAGCCCCAGCATTTT
V: TRBV20-1; length: 15; size: .; D: .; J: TRBJ1-5; CDR3: CSARVTVYSNQPQHF; DNA: TGCAGTGCTAGAGTGACAGTTTATAGCAATCAGCCCCAGCATTTT